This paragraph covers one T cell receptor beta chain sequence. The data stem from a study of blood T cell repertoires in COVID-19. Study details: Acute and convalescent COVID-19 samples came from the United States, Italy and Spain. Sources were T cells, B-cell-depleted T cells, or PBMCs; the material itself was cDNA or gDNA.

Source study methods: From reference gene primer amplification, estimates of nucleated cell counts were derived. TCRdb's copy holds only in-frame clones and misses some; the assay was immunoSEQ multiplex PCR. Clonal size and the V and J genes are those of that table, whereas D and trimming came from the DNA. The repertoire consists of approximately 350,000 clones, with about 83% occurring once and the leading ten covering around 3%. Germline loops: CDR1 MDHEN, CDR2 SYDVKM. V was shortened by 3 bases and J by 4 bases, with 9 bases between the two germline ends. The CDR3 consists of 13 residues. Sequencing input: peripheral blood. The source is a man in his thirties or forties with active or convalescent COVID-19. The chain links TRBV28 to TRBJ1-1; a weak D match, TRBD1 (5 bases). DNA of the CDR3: TGTGCCAGCAGTTTCCAGGGTAGCACTGAAGCTTTCTTT. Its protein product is CASSFQGSTEAFF. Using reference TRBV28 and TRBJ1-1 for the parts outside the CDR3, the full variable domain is DVKVTQSSRYLVKRTGEKVFLECVQDMDHENMFWYRQDPGLGLRLIYFSYDVKMKEKGDIPEGYSVSREKKERFSLILESASTNQTSMYLCASSFQGSTEAFFGQGTRLTVV.